The clone carrying this T cell receptor (beta chain) was detected a few times. Profiled with immunoSEQ multiplex PCR; TCRdb holds only in-frame clones, not every one. The sample records around 250,000 clones, almost 85% being singletons. The germline V and J ends were trimmed by 4 bases and 5 bases, with 15 bases remaining between them. The CDR3 totals 14 residues. CDR1 is SGHNT, CDR2 YYREEE, per germline (reference sequence). The data stem from a study of blood T cell repertoires in COVID-19. Sequencing used PBMCs or T cells enriched from blood (not recorded which). The clonotype was recovered from a woman between 50 and 59 years old with acute COVID-19. V is TRBV5-4 and J is TRBJ1-2; D perhaps matches TRBD1 (6 bases). CDR3 region: CASSRAGGWYGYTF. CDR3 coding DNA: TGTGCCAGCAGCCGCGCGGGGGGCTGGTATGGCTACACCTTC.